Listed below are T cell receptor beta chains from one sample, sequenced in a study of T-cell reconstitution after alpha-beta-depleted transplantation in children. TCRdb fed the PCR reads into MiXCR, producing one record per CDR3 protein. The table includes around 400,000 distinct CDR3 sequences, about a tenth detected once. The sample here was PBMCs from the stem cell graft donor, taken from the stem cell graft. These receptors were taken from a human donor who donated a stem cell graft to a child with acute myeloid leukemia. Both conserved end residues are part of each CDR3. The order of the fields is D gene, clone size, J gene, V gene, CDR3 protein, CDR3 DNA. A D gene is named only where the DNA matches it firmly. The size of a clone is reported for some rows only, either as once, few or many, or as a class for expanded clones.

>TRBD2|few|TRBJ2-1|TRBV6-2/TRBV6-3
CASSYGGFGGRYNEQFF
TGTGCCAGCAGTTACGGGGGTTTTGGCGGGAGATACAATGAGCAGTTCTTC
>-|-|TRBJ2-5|TRBV12-5
CASGLTSPLQSTQYF
TGTGCTAGTGGACTTACTAGCCCGCTCCAATCGACCCAGTACTTC
>TRBD1|few|TRBJ2-4|TRBV20-1
CSAEGTGVNIQYF
TGCAGTGCAGAGGGCACAGGGGTGAACATTCAGTACTTC
>-|-|TRBJ1-1|TRBV12-3/TRBV12-4
CASSLGGTSTEAFF
TGTGCCAGCAGTTTGGGAGGGACGAGCACTGAAGCTTTCTTT
>-|-|TRBJ2-2|TRBV3-1
CASSKVEWGSGNTGELFF
TGTGCCAGCAGCAAAGTCGAGTGGGGTAGCGGGAACACCGGGGAGCTGTTTTTT
>-|few|TRBJ2-5|TRBV15
CATSPGRDQETQYF
TGTGCCACCAGCCCGGGACGAGACCAAGAGACCCAGTACTTC
>TRBD2|few|TRBJ2-3|TRBV12-3/TRBV12-4
CASSPRLAGPTDTQYF
TGTGCCAGCAGTCCAAGACTAGCGGGACCCACAGATACGCAGTATTTT
>TRBD1|-|TRBJ1-6|TRBV7-2
CASSLGEGARSPLHF
TGTGCCAGCAGCTTAGGGGAGGGGGCGCGTTCACCCCTCCACTTT
>-|many|TRBJ1-1|TRBV7-6
CASSLDAYTEAFF
TGTGCCAGCAGCTTAGATGCGTACACTGAAGCTTTCTTT
>TRBD1|-|TRBJ2-7|TRBV6-6
CASRDRGYEQYF
TGTGCCAGCCGCGACAGGGGCTACGAGCAGTACTTC
>-|-|TRBJ1-6|TRBV18
CASSDSNSPLHF
TGTGCCAGCTCAGACAGTAATTCACCCCTCCACTTT
>-|-|TRBJ2-7|TRBV7-9
CASSLFIGSGAGTEQYF
TGTGCCAGCAGCTTATTCATCGGGTCGGGGGCAGGGACCGAGCAGTACTTC
>-|few|TRBJ2-3|TRBV14
CASSQGVDTQYF
TGTGCCAGCAGCCAAGGAGTGGATACGCAGTATTTT
>-|-|TRBJ2-1|TRBV6-5
CASSSIQGYNEQFF
TGTGCCAGCAGTTCGATACAGGGTTACAATGAGCAGTTCTTC
>-|-|TRBJ2-1|TRBV18
CASSPLDNYNEQFF
TGTGCCAGCTCACCCCTGGACAACTACAATGAGCAGTTCTTC
>-|-|TRBJ1-1|TRBV3-1
CASSPQAWGNRGTEAFF
TGTGCCAGCAGCCCTCAAGCATGGGGGAATAGGGGCACTGAAGCTTTCTTT
>-|few|TRBJ1-2|TRBV5-1
CASSLEQGPWAGYTF
TGCGCCAGCAGCTTGGAGCAGGGGCCTTGGGCGGGCTACACCTTC
>TRBD1|many|TRBJ2-7|TRBV12-3/TRBV12-4
CASSFETGVWYEQYF
TGTGCCAGCAGTTTTGAGACAGGGGTTTGGTACGAGCAGTACTTC
>-|few|TRBJ2-2|TRBV11-2
CASSLNAAGIGGELFF
TGTGCCAGCAGCTTAAACGCGGCAGGGATCGGCGGGGAGCTGTTTTTT
>-|-|TRBJ1-5|TRBV30
CAWSVSQLNQPQHF
TGTGCCTGGAGTGTATCACAGCTCAATCAGCCCCAGCATTTT
>-|many|TRBJ2-3|TRBV7-2
CASSPNTDTQYF
TGTGCCAGCAGCCCCAACACAGATACGCAGTATTTT
>-|few|TRBJ2-3|TRBV5-1
CASSLSPRGSGDTQYF
TGCGCCAGCAGCTTGTCCCCTAGGGGCTCGGGAGATACGCAGTATTTT
>-|-|TRBJ2-2|TRBV7-8
CASSLATQTGELFF
TGTGCCAGCAGCTTAGCGACCCAAACCGGGGAGCTGTTTTTT
>TRBD2|-|TRBJ2-7|TRBV11-1
CASSLGLAAGGYSYEQYF
TGTGCCAGCAGCTTGGGACTCGCAGCGGGAGGCTACAGCTACGAGCAGTACTTC
>-|few|TRBJ2-7|TRBV12-3/TRBV12-4
CASTHRGGSSYEQYF
TGTGCCAGCACCCATAGGGGGGGAAGCTCCTACGAGCAGTACTTC
>-|-|TRBJ2-1|TRBV15
CATSREVGGEQFF
TGTGCCACCAGCAGAGAAGTTGGGGGGGAGCAGTTCTTC
>-|few|TRBJ2-7|TRBV5-1
CASSSGTGSYEQYF
TGCGCCAGCAGCTCCGGAACGGGGTCCTACGAGCAGTACTTC
>-|many|TRBJ2-1|TRBV20-1
CSARGGTPAYNEQFF
TGCAGTGCCAGAGGTGGGACCCCAGCCTACAATGAGCAGTTCTTC
>-|-|TRBJ2-5|TRBV18
CASSRSQGRETQYF
TGTGCCAGCTCACGTTCGCAGGGGCGAGAGACCCAGTACTTC
>-|-|TRBJ2-7|TRBV20-1
CSARTPGVTYEQYF
TGCAGTGCTAGAACCCCCGGCGTCACCTACGAGCAGTACTTC
>-|few|TRBJ2-5|TRBV10-3
CAISEVTGVSETQYF
TGTGCCATCAGTGAAGTTACCGGTGTGTCGGAGACCCAGTACTTC
>-|few|TRBJ2-1|TRBV7-9
CASSKNGDTSFF
TGTGCCAGCAGCAAGAATGGGGACACATCGTTCTTC
>TRBD2|few|TRBJ2-2|TRBV20-1
CSASSPASGSIFTGELFF
TGCAGTGCTTCATCCCCGGCTAGCGGGAGCATTTTCACCGGGGAGCTGTTTTTT
>-|many|TRBJ2-2|TRBV5-4
CASSFIGNTGELFF
TGTGCCAGCAGCTTTATTGGAAACACCGGGGAGCTGTTTTTT
>-|few|TRBJ1-2|TRBV7-2
CASSLEPGVNYGYTF
TGTGCCAGCAGCTTAGAACCGGGCGTAAACTATGGCTACACCTTC